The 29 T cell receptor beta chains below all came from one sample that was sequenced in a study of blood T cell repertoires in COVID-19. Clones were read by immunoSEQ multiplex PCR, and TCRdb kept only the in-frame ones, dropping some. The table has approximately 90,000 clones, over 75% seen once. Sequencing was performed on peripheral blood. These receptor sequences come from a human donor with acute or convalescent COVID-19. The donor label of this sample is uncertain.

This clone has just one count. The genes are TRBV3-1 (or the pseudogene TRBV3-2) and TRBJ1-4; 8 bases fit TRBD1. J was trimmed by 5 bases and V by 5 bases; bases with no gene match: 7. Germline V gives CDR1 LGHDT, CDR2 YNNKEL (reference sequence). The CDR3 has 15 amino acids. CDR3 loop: CASSTDRGSNEKLFF. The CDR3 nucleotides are TGTGCCAGCAGCACCGACAGGGGATCGAATGAAAAACTGTTTTTT.

The CDR3 sequence is CASSPGQGLSNQPQHF. The CDR3 nucleotides read TGTGCCAGCAGCCCTGGACAGGGGTTGAGCAATCAGCCCCAGCATTTT. The chain combines TRBV3-1 (or the pseudogene TRBV3-2) with TRBJ1-5; 9 bases fit TRBD1. CDR1 LGHDT and CDR2 YNNKEL come from the germline V gene (reference sequence). V shed 4 bases, J shed 1 base, and the junction held 5 bases outside the gene matches. The CDR3 is 16 residues long.

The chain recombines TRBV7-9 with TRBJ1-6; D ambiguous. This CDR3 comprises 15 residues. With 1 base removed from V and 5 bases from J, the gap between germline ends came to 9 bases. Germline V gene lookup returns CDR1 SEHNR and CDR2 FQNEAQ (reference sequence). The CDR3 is CASSLGEVNNSPLHF. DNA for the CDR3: TGTGCCAGCAGCTTAGGAGAGGTGAATAATTCACCCCTCCACTTT.

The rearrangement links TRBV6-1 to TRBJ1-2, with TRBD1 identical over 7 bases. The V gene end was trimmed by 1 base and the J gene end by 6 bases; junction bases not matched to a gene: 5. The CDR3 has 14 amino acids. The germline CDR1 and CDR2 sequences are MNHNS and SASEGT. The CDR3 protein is CASSEVRDRDGYTF. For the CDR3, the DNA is TGTGCCAGCAGTGAAGTTCGGGACAGAGATGGCTACACCTTC.

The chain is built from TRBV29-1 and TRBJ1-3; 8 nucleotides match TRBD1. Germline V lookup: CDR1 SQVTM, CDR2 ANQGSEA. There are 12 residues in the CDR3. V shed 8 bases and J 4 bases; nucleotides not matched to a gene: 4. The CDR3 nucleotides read TGCAGCTGTGGGACAGGAGGAAACACCATATATTTT. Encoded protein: CSCGTGGNTIYF.

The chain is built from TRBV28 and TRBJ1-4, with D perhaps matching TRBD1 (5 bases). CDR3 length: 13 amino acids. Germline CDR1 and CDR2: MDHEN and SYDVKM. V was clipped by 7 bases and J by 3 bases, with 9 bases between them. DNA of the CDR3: TGTGCCAGCATCGGGGGTGCTAATGAAAAACTGTTTTTT. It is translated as CASIGGANEKLFF.

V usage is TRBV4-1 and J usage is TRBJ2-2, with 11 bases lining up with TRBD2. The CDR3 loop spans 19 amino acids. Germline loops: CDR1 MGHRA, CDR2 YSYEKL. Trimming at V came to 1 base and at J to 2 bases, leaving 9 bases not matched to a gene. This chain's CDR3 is CASSQVAGGTSFNTGELFF. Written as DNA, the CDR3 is TGCGCCAGCAGCCAAGTAGCGGGGGGGACCTCGTTTAACACCGGGGAGCTGTTTTTT.

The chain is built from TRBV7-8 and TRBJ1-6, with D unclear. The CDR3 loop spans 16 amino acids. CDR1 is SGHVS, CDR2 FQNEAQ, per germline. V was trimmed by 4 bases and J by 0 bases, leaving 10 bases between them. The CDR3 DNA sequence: TGTGCCAGCAGCTCCCGCCTGAGCTCCTATAATTCACCCCTCCACTTT. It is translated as CASSSRLSSYNSPLHF.

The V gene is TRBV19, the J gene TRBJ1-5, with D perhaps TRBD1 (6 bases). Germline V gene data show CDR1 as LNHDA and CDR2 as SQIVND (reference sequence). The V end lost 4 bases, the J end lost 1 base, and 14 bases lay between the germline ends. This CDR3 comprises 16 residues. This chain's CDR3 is CASSRAGVSSNQPQHF. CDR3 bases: TGTGCCAGTAGTAGAGCAGGGGTTTCGAGCAATCAGCCCCAGCATTTT.

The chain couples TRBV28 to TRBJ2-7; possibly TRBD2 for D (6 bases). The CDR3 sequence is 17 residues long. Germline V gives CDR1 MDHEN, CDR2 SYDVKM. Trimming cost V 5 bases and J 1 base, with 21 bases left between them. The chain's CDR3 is CASSPYGLSDRSYEQYF. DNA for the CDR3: TGTGCCAGCAGTCCCTACGGACTATCGGATCGTTCCTACGAGCAGTACTTC.

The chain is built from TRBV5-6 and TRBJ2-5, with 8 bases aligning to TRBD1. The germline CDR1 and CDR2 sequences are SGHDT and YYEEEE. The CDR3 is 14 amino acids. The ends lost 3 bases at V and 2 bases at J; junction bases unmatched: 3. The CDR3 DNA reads TGTGCCAGCAGCTACGGGACAGGTCAAGAGACCCAGTACTTC. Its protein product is CASSYGTGQETQYF.

The CDR3 DNA follows: TGTGCCAGCAGTGTTATGACGGGTTCTCGAGAGACCCAGTACTTC. This encodes CASSVMTGSRETQYF. J is TRBJ2-5 and V is TRBV2; D is uncertain. The CDR3 is made up of 15 amino acids. Trimming took off 4 bases at V and 4 bases at J, with 16 bases between the two ends. Germline assignment: CDR1 SNHLY and CDR2 FYNNEI.

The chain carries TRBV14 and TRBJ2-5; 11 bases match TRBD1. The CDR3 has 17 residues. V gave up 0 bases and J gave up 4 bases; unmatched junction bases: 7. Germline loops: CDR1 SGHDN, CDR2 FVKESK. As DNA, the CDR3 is TGTGCCAGCAGCCAAGAGCGGGACAGGGGGGAAGGAGAGACCCAGTACTTC. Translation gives CASSQERDRGEGETQYF.

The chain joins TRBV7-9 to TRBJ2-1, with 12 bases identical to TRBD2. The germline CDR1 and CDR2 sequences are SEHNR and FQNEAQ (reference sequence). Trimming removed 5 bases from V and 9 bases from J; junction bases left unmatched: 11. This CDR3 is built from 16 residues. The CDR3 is CASSPGLAGPAGEQFF. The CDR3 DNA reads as TGTGCCAGCAGCCCCGGACTAGCGGGGCCTGCGGGTGAGCAGTTCTTC.

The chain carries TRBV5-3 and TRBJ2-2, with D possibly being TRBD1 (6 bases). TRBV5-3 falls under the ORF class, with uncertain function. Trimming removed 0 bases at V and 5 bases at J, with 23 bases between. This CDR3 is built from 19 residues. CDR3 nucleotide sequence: TGTGCCAGAAGCTTGGAAGCGACAGGCAAATTACGAAGGACCGGGGAGCTGTTTTTT. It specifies CARSLEATGKLRRTGELFF.

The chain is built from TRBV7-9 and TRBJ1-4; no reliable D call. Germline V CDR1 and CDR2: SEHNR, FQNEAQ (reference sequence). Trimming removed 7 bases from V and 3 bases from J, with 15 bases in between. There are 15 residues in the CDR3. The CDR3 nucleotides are TGTGCCAGCACCATAACCGGTTTAGCTAATGAAAAACTGTTTTTT. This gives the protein CASTITGLANEKLFF.

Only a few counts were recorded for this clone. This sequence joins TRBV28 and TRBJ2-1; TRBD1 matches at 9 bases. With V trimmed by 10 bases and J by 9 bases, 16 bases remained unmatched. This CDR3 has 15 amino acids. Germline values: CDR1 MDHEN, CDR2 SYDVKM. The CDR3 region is CATRIYGTGTTEQFF. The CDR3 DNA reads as TGTGCCACCAGGATCTACGGGACAGGGACGACTGAGCAGTTCTTC.

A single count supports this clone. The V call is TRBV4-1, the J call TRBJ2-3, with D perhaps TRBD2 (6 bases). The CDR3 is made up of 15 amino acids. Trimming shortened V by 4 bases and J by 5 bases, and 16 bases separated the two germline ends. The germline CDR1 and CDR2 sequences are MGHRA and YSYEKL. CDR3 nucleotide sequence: TGCGCCAGCAGCCTCCAACGGGACTGGCGAGATACGCAGTATTTT. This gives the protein CASSLQRDWRDTQYF.

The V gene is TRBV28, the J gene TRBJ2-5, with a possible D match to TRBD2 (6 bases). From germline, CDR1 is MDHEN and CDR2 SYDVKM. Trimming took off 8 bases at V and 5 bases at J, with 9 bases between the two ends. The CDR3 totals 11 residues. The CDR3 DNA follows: TGTGCCAGCGGGGGGATGGAGACCCAGTACTTC. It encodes CASGGMETQYF.

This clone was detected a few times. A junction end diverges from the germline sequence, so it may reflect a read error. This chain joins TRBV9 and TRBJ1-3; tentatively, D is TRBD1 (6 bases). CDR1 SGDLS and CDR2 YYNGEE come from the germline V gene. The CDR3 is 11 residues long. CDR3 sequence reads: CASSHPAGQTF. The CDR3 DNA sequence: TGTGCCAGCAGCCACCCCGCCGGACAGACCTTT.

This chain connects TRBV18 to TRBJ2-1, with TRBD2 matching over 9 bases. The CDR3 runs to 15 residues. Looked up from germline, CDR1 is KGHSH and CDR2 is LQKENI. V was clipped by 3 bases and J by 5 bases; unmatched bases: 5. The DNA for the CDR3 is TGTGCCAGCTCACCCCTGGGACTAGCACACAATGAGCAGTTCTTC. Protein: CASSPLGLAHNEQFF.

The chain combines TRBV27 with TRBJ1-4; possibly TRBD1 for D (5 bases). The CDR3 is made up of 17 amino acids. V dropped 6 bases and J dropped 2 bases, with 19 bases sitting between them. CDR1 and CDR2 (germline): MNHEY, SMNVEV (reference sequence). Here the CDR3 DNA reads TGTGCCAGCAGGCCAGGGTATCTGGCTAGTACTAATGAAAAACTGTTTTTT. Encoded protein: CASRPGYLASTNEKLFF.

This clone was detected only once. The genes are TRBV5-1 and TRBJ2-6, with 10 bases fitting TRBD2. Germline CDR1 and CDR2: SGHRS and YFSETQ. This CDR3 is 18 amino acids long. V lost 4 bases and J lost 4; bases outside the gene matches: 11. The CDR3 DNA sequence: TGCGCCAGCAGCCCCCTGGGAGCGGGGGGGCTCGGGGCCAACGTCCTGACTTTC. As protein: CASSPLGAGGLGANVLTF.

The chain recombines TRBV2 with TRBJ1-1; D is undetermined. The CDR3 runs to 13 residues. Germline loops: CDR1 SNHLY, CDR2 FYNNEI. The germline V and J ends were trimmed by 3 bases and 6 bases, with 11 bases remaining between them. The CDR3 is CASSERVAPEAFF. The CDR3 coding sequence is TGTGCCAGCAGTGAGAGGGTTGCCCCTGAAGCTTTCTTT.

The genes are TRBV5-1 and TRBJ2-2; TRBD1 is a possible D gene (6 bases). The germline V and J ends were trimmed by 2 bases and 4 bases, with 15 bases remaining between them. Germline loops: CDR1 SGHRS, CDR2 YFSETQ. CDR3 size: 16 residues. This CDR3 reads CASSLMDSYLTGELFF. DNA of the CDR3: TGCGCCAGCAGCTTAATGGACAGTTACCTCACCGGGGAGCTGTTTTTT.

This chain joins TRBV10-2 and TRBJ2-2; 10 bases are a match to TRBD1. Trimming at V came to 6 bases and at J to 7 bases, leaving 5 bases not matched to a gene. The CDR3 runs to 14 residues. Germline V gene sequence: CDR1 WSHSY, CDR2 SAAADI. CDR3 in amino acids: CASRRTGGGGELFF. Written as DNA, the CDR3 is TGCGCCAGCAGGAGGACAGGGGGGGGCGGGGAGCTGTTTTTT.

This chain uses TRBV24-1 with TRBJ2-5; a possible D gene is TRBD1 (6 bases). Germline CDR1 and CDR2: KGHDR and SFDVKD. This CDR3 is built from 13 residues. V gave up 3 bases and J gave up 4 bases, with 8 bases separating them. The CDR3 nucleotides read TGTGCCACCAGTGATACAGGGATAGAGACCCAGTACTTC. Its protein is CATSDTGIETQYF.

The CDR3 is CASRRTGDGEQYF. The CDR3, as DNA: TGTGCCAGCAGGCGGACAGGGGACGGTGAGCAGTACTTC. V and J are TRBV2 and TRBJ2-7; 9 nucleotides match TRBD1. In germline, CDR1 is SNHLY, CDR2 FYNNEI. The V and J ends lost 6 bases and 7 bases, in that order; junction bases with no gene match: 7. This CDR3 spans 13 amino acids.

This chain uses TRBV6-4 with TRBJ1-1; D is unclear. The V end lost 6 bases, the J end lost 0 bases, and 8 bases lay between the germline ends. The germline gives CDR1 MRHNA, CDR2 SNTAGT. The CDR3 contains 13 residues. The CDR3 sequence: CASRGALNTEAFF. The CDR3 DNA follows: TGTGCCAGCAGGGGAGCGTTGAACACTGAAGCTTTCTTT.